Listed below are T cell receptor beta chains from one sample, sequenced in a study of T cells in Graves' hyperthyroidism and ophthalmopathy. TCRdb used MiXCR to reprocess the multiplex PCR reads, holding one entry per CDR3 protein. The sample contains around 350,000 distinct CDR3 sequences, 15% to 17% of which appear only once. Sequencing was carried out using blood. The receptors derive from a woman in her late teens or twenties with Graves' hyperthyroidism that later progressed to Graves' ophthalmopathy. Both conserved end residues are part of each CDR3. D genes are given only for firm matches. The size of a clone is reported for some rows only, either as once, few or many, or as a class for expanded clones.

D	J	size	V	CDR3	DNA
TRBD2	TRBJ2-5	many	TRBV11-2	CASSFPNRGGGETQYF	TGTGCCAGCAGCTTTCCTAATCGGGGCGGGGGAGAGACCCAGTACTTC
.	TRBJ1-1	many	TRBV12-5	CASGLGNTEAFF	TGTGCTAGTGGTTTGGGGAACACTGAAGCTTTCTTT
.	TRBJ1-1	many	TRBV7-9	CASSRSTAGAFF	TGTGCCAGCAGCCGGTCAACGGCGGGAGCTTTCTTT
.	TRBJ2-7	many	TRBV18	CASSPPASYEQYF	TGTGCCAGCTCACCCCCCGCCTCCTACGAGCAGTACTTC
TRBD1	TRBJ2-7	many	TRBV14	CASSRSGGSSYEQYF	TGTGCCAGCAGCCGGTCAGGGGGCTCGTCCTACGAGCAGTACTTC
.	TRBJ1-1	.	TRBV29-1	CSAGGAEAFF	TGCAGCGCTGGGGGGGCTGAAGCTTTCTTT
.	TRBJ1-2	many	TRBV7-9	CASSDHREYTF	TGTGCCAGCAGCGACCATAGGGAATACACCTTC
.	TRBJ2-3	many	TRBV13	CASSLFRESADTQYF	TGTGCCAGCAGCTTATTCCGGGAGTCAGCAGATACGCAGTATTTT
TRBD1	TRBJ2-1	many	TRBV5-1	CASSSSTGDEQFF	TGCGCCAGCAGCTCTTCGACAGGGGATGAGCAGTTCTTC
.	TRBJ1-2	.	TRBV7-9	CASSQSQQGVYGYTF	TGTGCCAGCAGTCAGTCTCAGCAAGGAGTCTATGGCTACACCTTC
.	TRBJ2-1	many	TRBV7-9	CASSPVWRVLSYNEQFF	TGTGCCAGCAGCCCAGTCTGGCGGGTCCTCTCCTACAATGAGCAGTTCTTC
.	TRBJ2-2	few	TRBV24-1	CATSDENTGELFF	TGTGCCACCAGTGATGAAAACACCGGGGAGCTGTTTTTT
.	TRBJ1-1	.	TRBV6-9	CASSFSVTEAFF	TGCGCCAGCAGCTTCAGTGTCACTGAAGCTTTCTTT
.	TRBJ2-1	few	TRBV9	CASSVVTSSEQFF	TGTGCCAGCAGCGTAGTTACTAGCAGTGAGCAGTTCTTC
.	TRBJ1-6	many	TRBV3-1	CASSQGQGSNSPLHF	TGTGCCAGCAGCCAAGGGCAGGGAAGTAATTCACCCCTCCACTTT
.	TRBJ2-3	.	TRBV29-1	CSVGGLGASVDTQYF	TGCAGCGTTGGAGGGTTGGGGGCTTCTGTTGATACGCAGTATTTT
.	TRBJ2-1	few	TRBV5-1	CASSLADDTFNEQFF	TGCGCCAGCAGCTTGGCGGACGATACTTTCAATGAGCAGTTCTTC
.	TRBJ1-2	many	TRBV20-1	CSAREQTNYGYTF	TGCAGTGCTAGAGAACAGACTAACTATGGCTACACCTTC
.	TRBJ1-3	.	TRBV5-4	CASSLAAAGNTIYF	TGTGCCAGCAGCTTGGCGGCTGCTGGAAACACCATATATTTT
.	TRBJ2-7	.	TRBV29-1	CSVRRRLGGGEQYF	TGCAGCGTACGAAGGCGCCTGGGTGGGGGCGAGCAGTACTTC
.	TRBJ1-5	many	TRBV6-1	CASSESGGNQPQHF	TGTGCCAGCAGTGAAAGTGGGGGCAATCAGCCCCAGCATTTT
TRBD1	TRBJ2-2	.	TRBV28	CASSFTGATGELFF	TGTGCCAGCAGTTTCACAGGGGCCACCGGGGAGCTGTTTTTT
.	TRBJ2-5	many	TRBV27	CASRGGLETQYF	TGTGCCAGCAGGGGGGGTTTGGAGACCCAGTACTTC
.	TRBJ2-5	many	TRBV28	CASSLTQVQETQYF	TGTGCCAGCAGTTTAACACAGGTCCAAGAGACCCAGTACTTC
.	TRBJ2-2	few	TRBV20-1	CSVLWGTGELFF	TGCAGTGTTTTGTGGGGCACCGGGGAGCTGTTTTTT
.	TRBJ1-2	once	TRBV5-5	CASSLTSQGSKNYGYTF	TGTGCCAGCAGCCTAACCTCACAGGGAAGTAAAAACTATGGCTACACCTTC
TRBD1	TRBJ2-7	many	TRBV18	CASSPGTGGSYEQYF	TGTGCCAGCAGTCCTGGGACAGGGGGATCCTACGAGCAGTACTTC
.	TRBJ2-5	many	TRBV5-1	CASSLAEEWETQYF	TGCGCCAGCAGCTTGGCCGAAGAGTGGGAGACCCAGTACTTC
.	TRBJ2-7	.	TRBV4-3	CASSQGLARKVQYF	TGCGCCAGCAGCCAAGGCCTAGCTAGAAAAGTGCAGTACTTC
.	TRBJ2-2	few	TRBV15	CATSRDMDGGELFF	TGTGCCACCAGCAGAGATATGGATGGCGGGGAGCTGTTTTTT
.	TRBJ2-2	.	TRBV5-6	CASSYDRLNTGELFF	TGTGCCAGCAGCTATGACAGACTGAACACCGGGGAGCTGTTTTTT
.	TRBJ2-1	few	TRBV6-5	CASSFRDLSYNEQFF	TGTGCCAGCAGTTTTCGGGACTTATCCTACAATGAGCAGTTCTTC
.	TRBJ2-5	many	TRBV18	CASSPPEDGGETQYF	TGTGCCAGCTCACCGCCTGAAGACGGAGGAGAGACCCAGTACTTC
.	TRBJ2-1	few	TRBV6-1	CASSTNRDSLYNEQFF	TGTGCCAGCAGTACCAACAGAGACTCTCTATACAATGAGCAGTTCTTC
.	TRBJ1-6	few	TRBV5-1	CASSPGAVDNSPLHF	TGCGCCAGCAGCCCTGGGGCAGTCGATAATTCACCCCTCCACTTT
TRBD1	TRBJ1-6	.	TRBV6-1	CASSGQARSYNSPLHF	TGTGCCAGCAGCGGACAGGCACGCTCCTATAATTCACCCCTCCACTTT
.	TRBJ2-7	many	TRBV10-3	CAISARRDSYEQYF	TGTGCCATCAGCGCTCGGCGGGACTCCTACGAGCAGTACTTC
TRBD1	TRBJ2-6	.	TRBV29-1	CSVTQGVGANVLTF	TGCAGCGTTACGCAGGGGGTGGGGGCCAACGTCCTGACTTTC
.	TRBJ2-1	many	TRBV13	CASKVSPSRDEQFF	TGTGCCAGCAAGGTATCGCCGAGTCGCGATGAGCAGTTCTTC
.	TRBJ2-2	many	TRBV18	CASSPGQVNTGELFF	TGTGCCAGCTCACCAGGGCAGGTCAACACCGGGGAGCTGTTTTTT
.	TRBJ2-7	many	TRBV6-1	CASSSQANPLYEQYF	TGTGCCAGCAGTTCCCAGGCTAATCCTCTCTACGAGCAGTACTTC